This T cell receptor beta chain was obtained from a study of blood T cell repertoires in COVID-19 (TCRdb year 2020). Study-wide context: Samples from collaborators originated in the United States, Italy and Spain and spanned both the acute and convalescent phases of COVID-19. The dataset comprised deeply sampled blood TCRbeta repertoires from subjects exposed to, actively infected with, or recovered from COVID-19. Where available, HLA class I and class II types were obtained from metadata supplied by the sample provider rather than from assay-based typing. The samples were drawn from the first 160 participants of the ongoing ImmuneRACE study and from 1,254 subjects provided by 6 global collaborators. Nearly every sample came with metadata listing a de-identified subject ID, COVID-19 status, age in years and sex. The prospective study material was composed of cDNA or gDNA derived from T cells, B-cell-depleted T cells, or PBMCs. The repertoires were made available in a free public database intended to serve as a resource for research on the immune response to SARS-CoV-2. What the authors observed across the whole study: The amount of clinical and demographic metadata varied by source and participant and was provided uncurated.

TCRbeta CDR3 regions were amplified from genomic DNA by means of the immunoSEQ Assay, a bias-controlled multiplex PCR. The authors' analysis ran thus. The number of nucleated cells in each sample was estimated by amplification of reference gene primers within the assay. To quantify the absolute abundance of each unique TCRbeta CDR3 rearrangement, sequence reads were collapsed and filtered. For each sample, productive Simpson clonality was calculated as the square root of Simpson's diversity index over productive rearrangements. TCRdb obtained this table from immuneACCESS and retained in-frame rearrangements with V and J assigned. These tables miss some clones; where compared with another copy, unresolved V genes account for less than half of the shortfall, and the remainder is unexplained. That table furnishes V, J and clone size, whereas the DNA furnished D and trimming. Within this sample are just over 15,000 clones, with around 86% of them counted one time only. Around 50% of the sample is held by the ten biggest clonotypes.

Whole blood was collected in K2EDTA tubes by collaborating institutions according to the institutions' own protocols. For TCRbeta analysis, collaborator samples were shipped as frozen whole blood, as isolated PBMCs, or as DNA extracted from either sample type. Comments on this clone: What antigen it recognizes has not been identified. The sample holds no much larger clone one base away, and base qualities are not on file.

CDR1 MDHEN and CDR2 SYDVKM were looked up in the germline V gene. The CDR3 covers 14 residues, taking in both the cysteine and the phenylalanine. CDR3 DNA is the only sequence kept; it has 42 bases, read in frame from the first base. Here V drops 1 base and J drops 7 bases, and the junction holds 3 bases not matched to any gene. The chain is assembled from TRBV28 and TRBJ1-3, and 8 bases in between align with TRBD1. Sample: peripheral blood. The TCR was taken from a man between 60 and 75 years old with acute or convalescent COVID-19. The nucleotide sequence is given as TGTGCCAGCAGTTTATATCAGGGGGCGAACACCATATATTTT. It codes for CASSLYQGANTIYF. The CDR3, completed at both ends by the reference TRBV28 and TRBJ1-3 genes, gives the full variable domain DVKVTQSSRYLVKRTGEKVFLECVQDMDHENMFWYRQDPGLGLRLIYFSYDVKMKEKGDIPEGYSVSREKKERFSLILESASTNQTSMYLCASSLYQGANTIYFGEGSWLTVV.